This T cell receptor beta chain was sequenced for a study of T cells in Graves' hyperthyroidism and ophthalmopathy. Study observations and caveats: Blood also contained most expanded thyroid clonotypes above 0.001. A model using 13 V-J features told ophthalmopathy apart from stable hyperthyroidism.

Germline V gene sequence: CDR1 KGHDR, CDR2 SFDVKD. The CDR3 loop spans 16 amino acids. Using RNA transcripts as the source, TCR beta CDR3 regions were amplified. HTBI primers were employed in a first-round RT-PCR of the TCR CDR3. MiXCR, run by TCRdb on the multiplex PCR reads, gives a single entry per CDR3 protein. The data show 500,000 to 600,000 distinct CDR3 sequences, approximately 49% seen once. Comment on this clonotype: Antigen unknown. A junction boundary mismatches the germline segment, possibly from a read error.

The material sequenced was peripheral blood or thyroid tissue (not recorded which). The receptor comes from an adult woman with Graves' disease, either hyperthyroidism or ophthalmopathy (not recorded which). This sequence joins TRBV24-1 and TRBJ2-3, with 9 positions matching TRBD2. CDR3: CASSWASGIRGDTQYF. In nucleotides, the CDR3 is TGTGCCAGCAGTTGGGCTAGCGGGATTCGGGGAGATACGCAGTATTTT.